The entry that follows covers one T cell receptor beta chain sequence. The sample is drawn from a study of blood T cell repertoires in COVID-19. Across the study: COVID-19 samples, acute and convalescent, were from the United States, Italy and Spain. T cells, B-cell-depleted T cells, or PBMCs supplied cDNA or gDNA.

Germline-derived CDR1 and CDR2 are KGHDR and SFDVKD. The CDR3 extends over 15 amino acids. V was shortened by 3 bases and J by 4 bases, with 12 bases between the two germline ends. Under the authors' procedure: Estimation of nucleated cell counts relied on the amplification of reference gene primers. This table comes from immunoSEQ multiplex PCR, and its TCRdb copy is limited to in-frame clones, with some not included. V and J calls and clone size follow that table, whereas D and trimming were derived from the DNA. The sample holds about 200,000 clones; approximately 90% are singletons and the top ten take around 5.7%.

The sample comprised peripheral blood. The origin of this receptor is a man at least 80 years old with acute or convalescent COVID-19. The rearrangement links TRBV24-1 to TRBJ1-5; a weak D match, TRBD1 (5 bases). The CDR3 DNA reads as TGTGCCACCAGTGATACGAAGACAGTGAATCAGCCCCAGCATTTT. Amino acids: CATSDTKTVNQPQHF.